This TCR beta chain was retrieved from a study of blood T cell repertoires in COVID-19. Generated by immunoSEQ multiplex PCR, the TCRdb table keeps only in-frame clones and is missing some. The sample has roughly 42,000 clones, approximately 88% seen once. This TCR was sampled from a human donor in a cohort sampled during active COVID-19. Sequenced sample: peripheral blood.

CDR3 coding DNA: TGCGCCAGCGCTTACCTACAGGGGAATAGGAACGAGCAGTACTTC. Translation: CASAYLQGNRNEQYF. The chain carries TRBV5-1 and TRBJ2-7, with 7 bases that match TRBD1. CDR1 and CDR2 (germline): SGHRS, YFSETQ. V lost 7 bases to trimming and J lost 5 bases; unmatched junction nucleotides: 15. This CDR3 comprises 15 residues.